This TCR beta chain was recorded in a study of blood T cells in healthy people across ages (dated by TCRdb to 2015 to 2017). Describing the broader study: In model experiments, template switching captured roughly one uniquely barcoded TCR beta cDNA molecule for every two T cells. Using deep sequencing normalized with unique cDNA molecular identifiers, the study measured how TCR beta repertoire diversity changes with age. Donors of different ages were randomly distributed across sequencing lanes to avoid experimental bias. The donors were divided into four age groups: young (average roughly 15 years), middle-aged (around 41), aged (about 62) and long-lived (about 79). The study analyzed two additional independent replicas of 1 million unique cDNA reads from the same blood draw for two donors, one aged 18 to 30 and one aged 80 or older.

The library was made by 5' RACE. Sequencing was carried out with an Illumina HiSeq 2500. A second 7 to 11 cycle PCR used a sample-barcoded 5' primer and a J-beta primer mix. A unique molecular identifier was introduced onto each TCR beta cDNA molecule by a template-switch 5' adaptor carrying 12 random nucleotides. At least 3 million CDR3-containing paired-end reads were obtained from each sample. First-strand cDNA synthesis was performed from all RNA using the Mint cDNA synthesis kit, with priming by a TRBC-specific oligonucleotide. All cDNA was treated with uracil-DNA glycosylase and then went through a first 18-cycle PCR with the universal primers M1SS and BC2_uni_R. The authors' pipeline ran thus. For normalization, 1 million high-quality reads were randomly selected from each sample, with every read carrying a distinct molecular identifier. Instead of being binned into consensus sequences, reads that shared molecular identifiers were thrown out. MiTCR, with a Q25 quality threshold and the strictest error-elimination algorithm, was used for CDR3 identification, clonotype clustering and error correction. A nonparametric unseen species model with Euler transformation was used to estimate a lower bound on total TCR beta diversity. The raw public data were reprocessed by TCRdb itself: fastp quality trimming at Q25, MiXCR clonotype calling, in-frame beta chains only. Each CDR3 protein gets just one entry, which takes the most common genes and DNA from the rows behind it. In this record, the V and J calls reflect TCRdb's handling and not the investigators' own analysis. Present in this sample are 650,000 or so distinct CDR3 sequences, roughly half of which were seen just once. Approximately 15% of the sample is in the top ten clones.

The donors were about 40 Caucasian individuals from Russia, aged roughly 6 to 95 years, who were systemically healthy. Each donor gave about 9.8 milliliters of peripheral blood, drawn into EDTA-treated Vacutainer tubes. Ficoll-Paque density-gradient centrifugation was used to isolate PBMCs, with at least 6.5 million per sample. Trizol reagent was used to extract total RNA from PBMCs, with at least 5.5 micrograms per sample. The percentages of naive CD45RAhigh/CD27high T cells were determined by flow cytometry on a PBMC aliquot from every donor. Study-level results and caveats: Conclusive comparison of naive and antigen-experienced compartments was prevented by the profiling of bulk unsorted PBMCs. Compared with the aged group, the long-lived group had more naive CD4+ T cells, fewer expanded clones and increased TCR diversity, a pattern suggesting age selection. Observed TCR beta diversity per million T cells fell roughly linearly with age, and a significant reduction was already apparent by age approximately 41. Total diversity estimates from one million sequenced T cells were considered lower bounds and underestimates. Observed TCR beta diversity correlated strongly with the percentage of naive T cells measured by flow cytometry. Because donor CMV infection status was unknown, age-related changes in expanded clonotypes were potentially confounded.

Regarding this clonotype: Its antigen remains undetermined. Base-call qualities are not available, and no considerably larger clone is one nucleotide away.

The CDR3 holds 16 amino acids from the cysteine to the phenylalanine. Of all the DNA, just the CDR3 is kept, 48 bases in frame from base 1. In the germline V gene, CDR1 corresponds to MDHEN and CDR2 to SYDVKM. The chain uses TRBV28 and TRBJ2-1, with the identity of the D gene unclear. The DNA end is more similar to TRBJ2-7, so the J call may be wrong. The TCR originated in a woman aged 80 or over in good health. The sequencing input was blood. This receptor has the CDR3 CASSFRSLSSYNEQYF. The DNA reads TGTGCCAGCAGTTTTCGATCCCTAAGCTCCTACAATGAGCAGTACTTC.